These 30 T cell receptor beta chains share one sample of origin, sequenced in a study of T cells after yellow fever vaccination. TCRdb called the 5' RACE reads again in MiXCR, with one record for every CDR3 protein. The sample has hundreds of thousands of distinct CDR3 sequences; over 5% are singletons. The material was PBMCs, obtained 5 days after the yellow fever booster vaccination. These receptors were obtained from a man in his thirties or forties who received the YFV17D yellow fever vaccine.

The table lists this clonotype with a few counts. The gene calls are TRBV7-8 and TRBJ2-7; TRBD1 aligns across 9 bases. Trimming cost V 1 base and J 3 bases; bases outside gene matches: 4. This CDR3 has 15 amino acids. Germline-derived CDR1 and CDR2 are SGHVS and FQNEAQ. The CDR3 DNA follows: TGTGCCAGCAGCTTAGACAGGGGGCTTATCTACGAGCAGTACTTC. Its protein product is CASSLDRGLIYEQYF. Full variable domain (missing parts from reference TRBV7-8 and TRBJ2-7): GAGVSQSPRYKVAKRGQDVALRCDPISGHVSLFWYQQALGQGPEFLTYFQNEAQLDKSGLPSDRFFAERPEGSVSTLKIQRTQQEDSAVYLCASSLDRGLIYEQYFGPGTRLTVT.

The chain links TRBV9 to TRBJ2-7; D uncertain. The CDR3 loop spans 15 amino acids. CDR1 and CDR2 from the germline V gene are SGDLS and YYNGEE. V was trimmed by 3 bases and J by 3 bases, leaving 16 bases between them. In DNA form, the CDR3 reads TGTGCCAGCAGCGCCAGTTGGGATCCCAGCTACGAGCAGTACTTC. Protein sequence: CASSASWDPSYEQYF.

Many counts were recorded for this clonotype. The chain couples TRBV28 to TRBJ1-1; D is possibly TRBD1 (5 bases). CDR3 size: 14 residues. The germline V gene has CDR1 MDHEN and CDR2 SYDVKM. V shed 7 bases and J shed 2 bases, with 14 bases lying between them. The chain's CDR3 is CASTPQGVNTEAFF. The CDR3 region has the DNA TGTGCCAGCACCCCGCAGGGCGTTAACACTGAAGCTTTCTTT.

This clonotype was detected a few times. The chain joins TRBV5-1 to TRBJ2-2; a possible D gene is TRBD2 (5 bases). Germline V gene sequence: CDR1 SGHRS, CDR2 YFSETQ. V dropped 9 bases and J dropped 6 bases, with 12 bases sitting between them. The CDR3 runs to 12 residues. Here the CDR3 reads CATPSGSGELFF. CDR3 DNA: TGCGCCACCCCCTCGGGGTCCGGGGAGCTGTTTTTT.

The V and J genes are TRBV30 and TRBJ2-3; the match to TRBD2 covers 7 bases. Germline V CDR1 and CDR2: GTSNPN, SVGIG (reference sequence). The J segment lost 6 bases and the V segment lost 4 bases, leaving 22 bases of the junction unmatched. The CDR3 loop spans 18 amino acids. The CDR3 DNA reads as TGTGCCTGGACCGTAGCCCTGGGATCACGGGGGGATGGGGATACGCAGTATTTT. Its translation: CAWTVALGSRGDGDTQYF.

This clonotype was counted many times. This chain joins TRBV20-1 and TRBJ1-3, with D uncertain. Germline loops: CDR1 DFQATT, CDR2 SNEGSKA (reference sequence). This CDR3 is 15 amino acids long. Trimming removed 4 bases from V and 0 bases from J, with 13 bases in between. The CDR3 region has the DNA TGCAGTGCTACTCCGGCCTCAAGCTCTGGAAACACCATATATTTT. Translated, it gives CSATPASSSGNTIYF.

This clonotype was seen a few times. The V call is TRBV12-3 or TRBV12-4, the J call TRBJ2-5, with TRBD1 as a possible D gene (5 bases). The CDR3 is made up of 14 amino acids. Trimming removed 8 bases from V and 1 base from J, with 14 bases in between. The CDR3: CASGRGALQETQYF. DNA for the CDR3: TGTGCCAGCGGCCGTGGGGCCCTCCAAGAGACCCAGTACTTC.

This clonotype was counted ten times or more. The gene calls are TRBV7-2 and TRBJ2-5, with unresolved D. Germline CDR1 is SGHTA and CDR2 is FQGNSA. The CDR3 consists of 13 residues. The V end was cut by 2 bases, the J end by 7 bases, with 11 bases between. Here the CDR3 reads CASSLPAMRTQYF. CDR3 DNA: TGTGCCAGCAGCTTACCAGCGATGCGGACCCAGTACTTC. Filled out from reference TRBV7-2 and TRBJ2-5, the complete variable domain reads GAGVSQSPSNKVTEKGKDVELRCDPISGHTALYWYRQSLGQGLEFLIYFQGNSAPDKSGLPSDRFSAERTGGSVSTLTIQRTQQEDSAVYLCASSLPAMRTQYFGPGTRLLVL.

This clonotype was observed at least ten times. The chain recombines TRBV28 with TRBJ2-3; possibly TRBD1 for D (6 bases). CDR1 is MDHEN, CDR2 SYDVKM, per germline. Trimming cost V 2 bases and J 2 bases, with 17 bases left between them. The length of the CDR3 is 17 residues. This CDR3 reads CASSLPRDNRPTDTQYF. CDR3 nucleotide sequence: TGTGCCAGCAGTTTACCCCGGGACAACAGACCCACAGATACGCAGTATTTT.

This clonotype was counted ten times or more. This chain uses TRBV12-3 or TRBV12-4 with TRBJ1-3; D is unclear. The CDR3 contains 14 residues. The V end lost 2 bases, the J end lost 2 bases, and 7 bases lay between the germline ends. This chain's CDR3 is CASSLRSAGNTIYF. The CDR3, as DNA: TGTGCCAGCAGTTTACGGTCTGCTGGAAACACCATATATTTT.

This clonotype was observed a few times. The chain links TRBV11-3 to TRBJ2-3; a possible D gene is TRBD1 (6 bases). The CDR3 extends over 15 amino acids. CDR1 and CDR2 from the germline V gene are SGHNT and YENEEA. V shed 5 bases and J shed 0 bases, with 12 bases lying between them. In nucleotides, the CDR3 is TGTGCCAGCAGCCCAGGGGCAGGTAGCACAGATACGCAGTATTTT. Amino acid sequence: CASSPGAGSTDTQYF.

This clonotype was observed a handful of times. The CDR3 nucleotides read TGCGCCAGCAGCTTAGAAACGAATTCACCCCTCCACTTT. It translates to CASSLETNSPLHF. The chain joins TRBV5-1 to TRBJ1-6; D is uncertain. This CDR3 is 13 amino acids long. The ends were cut back, 2 bases at V and 7 bases at J, with 7 bases in the middle. The germline CDR1 and CDR2 sequences are SGHRS and YFSETQ.

In this sample, this clonotype turned up once. The chain links TRBV5-5 to TRBJ2-7, with D perhaps TRBD1 (8 bases). The germline V and J ends were trimmed by 0 bases and 2 bases, with 15 bases remaining between them. Germline V gives CDR1 SGHKS, CDR2 YYEKEE (reference sequence). The CDR3 length is 16 residues. In nucleotides, the CDR3 is TGTGCCAGCAGCTTGGCCGTCACAGGGGGGGCCTACGAGCAGTACTTC. Translating it yields CASSLAVTGGAYEQYF.

In this sample, this clonotype turned up many times. The V call is TRBV7-9, the J call TRBJ2-5, with D maybe TRBD1 (7 bases). The germline V and J ends were trimmed by 8 bases and 3 bases, with 13 bases remaining between them. CDR1 is SEHNR, CDR2 FQNEAQ, per germline (reference sequence). The CDR3 runs 13 residues. The CDR3 nucleotides are TGTGCCAGCCGGAGGGGGACAGAAGAGACCCAGTACTTC. Its protein is CASRRGTEETQYF.

This clonotype was counted between two and nine times. This chain joins TRBV28 and TRBJ2-7; the D is unclear. Germline CDR1 reads MDHEN; CDR2 reads SYDVKM. The ends were cut back, 7 bases at V and 5 bases at J, with 15 bases in the middle. This CDR3 spans 13 amino acids. CDR3 sequence: CASMWGLVHEQYF. CDR3 coding DNA: TGTGCCAGCATGTGGGGATTAGTCCACGAGCAGTACTTC.

A word on this clonotype: Its ends do not fully match the called genes, so a read error is possible. The J gene is TRBJ2-4, the V gene TRBV20-1; D gene unclear. The germline gives CDR1 DFQATT, CDR2 SNEGSKA (reference sequence). CDR3 length: 16 residues. CDR3 protein: CCALRPDDSAKNIQYF. The CDR3 coding sequence is TGCTGTGCTCTACGCCCGGACGACTCAGCCAAAAACATTCAGTACTTC.

This clonotype turned up a few times. V and J are TRBV2 and TRBJ2-2; D is unclear. Trimming left V 6 bases short and J 2 bases short, with 16 bases between. CDR3 length equals 16 residues. Germline values: CDR1 SNHLY, CDR2 FYNNEI. CDR3 sequence (DNA): TGTGCCAGCAGGGAAACACCCAGCCCCAACACCGGGGAGCTGTTTTTT. This sequence encodes CASRETPSPNTGELFF.

In this sample, this clonotype turned up many times. This CDR3 reads CASRNGLAGAYEQYF. Here the CDR3 DNA reads TGTGCCAGCAGAAACGGACTAGCGGGGGCCTACGAGCAGTACTTC. V and J are TRBV6-2 or TRBV6-3 and TRBJ2-7; 13 nucleotides match TRBD2. The CDR3 spans 15 residues. The germline V gene encodes CDR1 MNHEY and CDR2 SVGEGT. V lost 6 bases to trimming and J lost 2 bases; unmatched junction nucleotides: 4.

This chain uses TRBV20-1 with TRBJ2-4, with 8 bases identical to TRBD2. The length of the CDR3 is 15 residues. V gave up 3 bases and J gave up 8 bases; unmatched junction bases: 12. The germline V gene has CDR1 DFQATT and CDR2 SNEGSKA (reference sequence). The CDR3 DNA is TGCAGTGCTAGCCAAACGGGAGGGACGGGAGACATTCAGTACTTC. This translates into CSASQTGGTGDIQYF.

This clonotype was observed a handful of times. V gene TRBV28 combines with J gene TRBJ2-1; 7 nucleotides match TRBD2. The CDR3 is 16 amino acids. V shed 6 bases, J shed 6 bases, and the junction held 14 bases outside the gene matches. Germline loops: CDR1 MDHEN, CDR2 SYDVKM. The CDR3 coding sequence is TGTGCCAGCAGCCCTCCCGGGACTAACATACCCAATGAGCAGTTCTTC. This translates into CASSPPGTNIPNEQFF.

The chain is built from TRBV7-9 and TRBJ2-5; 8 bases align to TRBD1. Trimming cost V 5 bases and J 5 bases; bases outside gene matches: 4. The CDR3 sequence is 13 residues long. Looked up from germline, CDR1 is SEHNR and CDR2 is FQNEAQ (reference sequence). The CDR3 loop reads CASSGQGFETQYF. In nucleotides, the CDR3 is TGTGCCAGCAGCGGACAGGGTTTTGAGACCCAGTACTTC.

The chain combines TRBV4-3 with TRBJ2-5; D possibly corresponds to TRBD1 (5 bases). The ends were cut back, 0 bases at V and 9 bases at J, with 20 bases in the middle. Germline CDR1 LGHNA, CDR2 YSLEER. The CDR3 length is 16 residues. The CDR3 region is CASSQDPRSDKGAQYF. The CDR3 nucleotides read TGCGCCAGCAGCCAAGACCCCCGGTCCGACAAAGGGGCCCAGTACTTC.

The V and J genes are TRBV20-1 and TRBJ2-1; TRBD2 aligns across 8 bases. V trimming: 6 bases; J trimming: 7 bases; junction bases outside the gene matches: 14. CDR1 is DFQATT and CDR2 is SNEGSKA in the germline V gene (reference sequence). The CDR3 consists of 15 residues. The DNA for the CDR3 is TGCAGTGCCCCCCGTTTAGCGGGAAATAGGAATGAGCAGTTCTTC. Translation: CSAPRLAGNRNEQFF.

This clonotype was seen many times. The chain carries TRBV12-3 or TRBV12-4 and TRBJ1-1, with D unclear. The V end lost 6 bases, the J end lost 6 bases, and 11 bases lay between the germline ends. The CDR3 sequence is 12 residues long. CDR3 sequence: CASSHLGAEAFF. The CDR3 nucleotides read TGTGCCAGCAGCCACCTCGGGGCTGAAGCTTTCTTT.

This clonotype was observed a few times. The rearrangement uses TRBV5-6 and TRBJ2-5; weak D call: TRBD1 (5 bases). Germline-derived CDR1 and CDR2 are SGHDT and YYEEEE. The ends were cut back, 0 bases at V and 1 base at J, with 13 bases in the middle. This CDR3 has 16 amino acids. CDR3 residues: CASSLGTGKGQETQYF. CDR3 nucleotide sequence: TGTGCCAGCAGCTTGGGAACAGGAAAGGGCCAAGAGACCCAGTACTTC.

The gene calls are TRBV18 and TRBJ2-1; 9 bases align to TRBD2. Trimming at V came to 6 bases and at J to 2 bases, leaving 11 bases not matched to a gene. The CDR3 covers 17 residues. CDR1 KGHSH and CDR2 LQKENI come from the germline V gene. CDR3 nucleotide sequence: TGTGCCAGCTCCGGACTAGCGACTCGCTCTGCCTACAATGAGCAGTTCTTC. It encodes CASSGLATRSAYNEQFF. Variable domain in full (rest from reference TRBV18 and TRBJ2-1): NAGVMQNPRHLVRRRGQEARLRCSPMKGHSHVYWYRQLPEEGLKFMVYLQKENIIDESGMPKERFSAEFPKEGPSILRIQQVVRGDSAAYFCASSGLATRSAYNEQFFGPGTRLTVL.

The count of this clonotype is one. CDR3 loop: CSARVGASHYNEQFF. The CDR3 DNA is TGCAGTGCTAGAGTAGGGGCCAGCCACTACAATGAGCAGTTCTTC. The chain is built from TRBV20-1 and TRBJ2-1; weak D call: TRBD1 (5 bases). CDR1 is DFQATT and CDR2 is SNEGSKA in the germline V gene (reference sequence). Trimming shortened V by 1 base and J by 3 bases, and 13 bases separated the two germline ends. The CDR3 loop spans 15 amino acids.

This clonotype was seen a few times. The chain combines TRBV20-1 with TRBJ2-3, with D possibly called TRBD1 or TRBD2 (6 bases each). Germline CDR1 and CDR2: DFQATT and SNEGSKA (reference sequence). This CDR3 is 15 amino acids long. Trimming took off 5 bases at V and 0 bases at J, with 15 bases between the two ends. The CDR3 sequence is CSAGGQATSTDTQYF. The CDR3 DNA sequence: TGCAGTGCTGGGGGGCAGGCCACTAGCACAGATACGCAGTATTTT.

This clonotype was found many times. The chain is built from TRBV20-1 and TRBJ2-5, with D maybe TRBD2 (6 bases). The V gene's germline CDR1 is DFQATT and CDR2 SNEGSKA (reference sequence). The CDR3 has 11 amino acids. Trimming took 2 bases from V and 5 from J, leaving 6 bases between them. CDR3 amino acids: CSARLAETQYF. In DNA, the CDR3 is TGCAGTGCTAGACTAGCGGAGACCCAGTACTTC.

This clonotype was observed a handful of times. The rearrangement joins TRBV29-1 to TRBJ2-1, with D maybe TRBD1 (6 bases). V lost 4 bases to trimming and J lost 10 bases, with 20 bases between them. Germline CDR1 reads SQVTM; CDR2 reads ANQGSEA. The CDR3 has 14 amino acids. The CDR3 DNA follows: TGCAGCGTTGCATGGGACACCTTTGGATTAGAGCAGTTCTTC. Translation gives CSVAWDTFGLEQFF.